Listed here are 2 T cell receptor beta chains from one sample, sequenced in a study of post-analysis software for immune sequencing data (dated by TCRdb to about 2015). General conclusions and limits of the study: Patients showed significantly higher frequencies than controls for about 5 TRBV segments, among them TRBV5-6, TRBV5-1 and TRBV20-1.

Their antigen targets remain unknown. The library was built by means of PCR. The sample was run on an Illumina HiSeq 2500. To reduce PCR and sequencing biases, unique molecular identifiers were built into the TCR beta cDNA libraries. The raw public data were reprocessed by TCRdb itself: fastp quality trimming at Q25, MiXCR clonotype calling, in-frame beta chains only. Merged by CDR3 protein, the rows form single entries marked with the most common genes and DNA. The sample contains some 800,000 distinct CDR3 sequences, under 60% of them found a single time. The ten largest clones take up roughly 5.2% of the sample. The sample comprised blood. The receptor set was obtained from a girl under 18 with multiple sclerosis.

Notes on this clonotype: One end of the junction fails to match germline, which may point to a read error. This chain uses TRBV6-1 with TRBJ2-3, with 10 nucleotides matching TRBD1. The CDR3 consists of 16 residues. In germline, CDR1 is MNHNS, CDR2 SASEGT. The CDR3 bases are TGTGCCGGCAGTCCACGACAGGGGGCTGGTACAGATACGCAGTATTTT. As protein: CAGSPRQGAGTDTQYF.

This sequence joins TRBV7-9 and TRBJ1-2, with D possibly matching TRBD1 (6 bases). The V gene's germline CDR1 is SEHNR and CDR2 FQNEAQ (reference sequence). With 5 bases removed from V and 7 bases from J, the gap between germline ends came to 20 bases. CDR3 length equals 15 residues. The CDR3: CASSPSFSRGGGYTF. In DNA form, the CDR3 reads TGTGCCAGCAGCCCTAGCTTCTCCAGGGGAGGTGGCTACACCTTC.